The clone carrying this TCR beta chain was counted ten times or more. Described time point: newly diagnosed GD, antithyroid drugs for less than 3 months. PBMC RNA was the source of the TCR library. American Thyroid Association guidelines served as the basis for diagnosing Graves' disease. The CDR3 consists of 14 residues. Looked up from germline, CDR1 is DFQATT and CDR2 is SNEGSKA (reference sequence). V lost 0 bases to trimming and J lost 8 bases, with 14 bases between them. These data belong to a study of regulatory T cells in long-lasting Graves disease. Researchers made TCR beta libraries by using iRepertoire HTBI primers and running Arm-PCR on CDR3 regions. TCRdb reanalysed the multiplex PCR reads using MiXCR and keeps one entry per CDR3 protein. The sample records some 370,000 distinct CDR3 sequences, approximately 12% being singletons. The same data also went into a second study, on T cells in Graves' hyperthyroidism and ophthalmopathy. That publication notes: The study used the HTBI primer set for a first-round RT-PCR of the TCR CDR3. In validation, the model predicted ophthalmopathy. These predictions came a median roughly seven months before onset.

This specimen consisted of peripheral blood mononuclear cells (PBMCs), obtained at new diagnosis, from a patient treated with antithyroid drugs. The source is a woman aged 18-29 years with Graves disease. The V call is TRBV20-1, the J call TRBJ1-3; D is unresolved. In DNA, the CDR3 is TGCAGTGCTAGAGATGGCGTGTATGGCCACACCATATATTTT. It yields the protein CSARDGVYGHTIYF.